What follows are 19 T cell receptor beta chains derived from one specimen sequenced in a study of a mutant IDH1 vaccine in newly diagnosed glioma. The time point is: baseline, week 1 (first vaccination visit). Treatment reported: pre-vaccination baseline after standard-of-care therapy. Sequencing was performed with immunoSEQ multiplex PCR; in TCRdb, only in-frame clones are kept and a portion is missing. The data show about 100,000 clones, around 80% seen once. The material sequenced was PBMCs, taken from a glioma patient treated with radiotherapy, temozolomide or both. These receptors were obtained from a man between 40 and 49 years old with glioma.

This clone was seen once. The chain combines TRBV19 with TRBJ1-1, with D maybe TRBD1 (5 bases). The germline V gene encodes CDR1 LNHDA and CDR2 SQIVND (reference sequence). This CDR3 is 14 amino acids long. The V gene lost 7 bases and the J gene lost 4 bases, with 16 bases spanning the gap. The CDR3 nucleotides read TGTGCCAGTATTACAGACCCTGGGGGCACTGAAGCTTTCTTT. This codes for CASITDPGGTEAFF.

V and J are TRBV4-3 and TRBJ2-3; 14 bases fit TRBD2. The J segment lost 2 bases and the V segment lost 5 bases, leaving 6 bases of the junction unmatched. Germline CDR1 reads LGHNA; CDR2 reads YSLEER. CDR3 size: 17 residues. The CDR3 region is CASSLTSGGAHTDTQYF. The CDR3 region has the DNA TGCGCCAGCAGCTTGACTAGCGGGGGGGCCCACACAGATACGCAGTATTTT.

V and J are TRBV10-3 and TRBJ1-4, with D perhaps TRBD1 (6 bases). The CDR3 is made up of 16 amino acids. V lost 0 bases, J lost 7 bases, and 15 bases lay in between. Per the germline V gene, CDR1 is ENHRY and CDR2 is SYGVKD. The CDR3 spells CAISESLGQPFEKLFF. CDR3 DNA sequence: TGTGCCATCAGTGAGTCGCTAGGACAGCCGTTTGAAAAACTGTTTTTT.

This chain links TRBV29-1 with TRBJ1-1; TRBD1 aligns across 7 bases. Germline V gene lookup returns CDR1 SQVTM and CDR2 ANQGSEA. Losses at the gene ends were 4 bases for V and 3 bases for J; bases not matched to a gene: 8. This CDR3 comprises 14 residues. The CDR3 nucleotides read TGCAGCGTTGCGACCCGGACAGGACACACTGAAGCTTTCTTT. Its protein is CSVATRTGHTEAFF.

The V and J genes are TRBV9 and TRBJ1-2; 7 bases map to TRBD1. With 4 bases clipped from V and 2 bases from J, the junction kept 14 bases outside the gene matches. The length of the CDR3 is 17 residues. Germline CDR1 reads SGDLS; CDR2 reads YYNGEE. The CDR3 reads CASSPRERQGPNYGYTF. CDR3 bases: TGTGCCAGCAGCCCGAGAGAACGACAGGGCCCCAACTATGGCTACACCTTC. Full variable domain (outside the CDR3, taken from reference TRBV9 and TRBJ1-2): DSGVTQTPKHLITATGQRVTLRCSPRSGDLSVYWYQQSLDQGLQFLIQYYNGEERAKGNILERFSAQQFPDLHSELNLSSLELGDSALYFCASSPRERQGPNYGYTFGSGTRLTVV.

V is TRBV27 and J is TRBJ1-4; D is undetermined. The CDR3 has 16 amino acids. In germline, CDR1 is MNHEY, CDR2 SMNVEV (reference sequence). Trimming took 8 bases from V and 0 from J, leaving 16 bases between them. CDR3 protein: CASWIPPGATNEKLFF. In DNA form, the CDR3 reads TGTGCCAGCTGGATTCCCCCGGGTGCAACTAATGAAAAACTGTTTTTT. Filled out from reference TRBV27 and TRBJ1-4, the complete variable domain reads EAQVTQNPRYLITVTGKKLTVTCSQNMNHEYMSWYRQDPGLGLRQIYYSMNVEVTDKGDVPEGYKVSRKEKRNFPLILESPSPNQTSLYFCASWIPPGATNEKLFFGSGTQLSVL.

V usage is TRBV5-6 and J usage is TRBJ1-6; no clear D. The V and J ends lost 0 bases and 2 bases respectively, with 6 bases between them. This CDR3 has 15 residues. Germline lookup yields CDR1 SGHDT and CDR2 YYEEEE. In DNA form, the CDR3 reads TGTGCCAGCAGCTTGGGGGTCACCTATAATTCACCCCTCCACTTT. It translates to CASSLGVTYNSPLHF.

This clone was found a few times. The chain links TRBV5-1 to TRBJ2-7, with D perhaps given as TRBD1 or TRBD2 (5 bases each). The V end lost 0 bases, the J end lost 7 bases, and 11 bases lay between the germline ends. Germline assignment: CDR1 SGHRS and CDR2 YFSETQ. The CDR3 runs to 13 residues. The CDR3 here is CASSLAGGMEQYF. As DNA, the CDR3 is TGCGCCAGCAGCTTGGCTGGGGGTATGGAGCAGTACTTC.

Only a few counts were recorded for this clone. V usage is TRBV21-1 and J usage is TRBJ1-5; the table gives TRBD1 as D, unverified against the DNA. TRBV21-1 is marked as a pseudogene. The CDR3 has 13 amino acids. CDR3 residues: CARSPQGIQPQHF. The CDR3 DNA reads as TGTGCCCGCTCCCCACAGGGGATTCAGCCCCAGCATTTT.

The CDR3 loop reads CASLHTYEQYF. CDR3 sequence (DNA): TGTGCCAGCCTACATACCTACGAGCAGTACTTC. The chain carries TRBV2 and TRBJ2-7, with D unresolved. Trimming took 8 bases from V and 2 from J, leaving 7 bases between them. The CDR3 is 11 residues long. CDR1 is SNHLY, CDR2 FYNNEI, per germline.

The chain couples TRBV28 to TRBJ2-6; either TRBD1 or TRBD2 may supply D (5 bases each). The germline V and J ends were trimmed by 2 bases and 0 bases, with 5 bases remaining between them. Germline-derived CDR1 and CDR2 are MDHEN and SYDVKM. CDR3 length: 15 residues. The CDR3 spells CASSLGGSGANVLTF. The CDR3 bases are TGTGCCAGCAGTTTAGGGGGCTCTGGGGCCAACGTCCTGACTTTC.

This chain connects TRBV19 to TRBJ1-5, with D unclear. Germline CDR1 and CDR2: LNHDA and SQIVND (reference sequence). The CDR3 length is 14 residues. V lost 5 bases and J lost 0, with 8 bases in between. The CDR3 coding sequence is TGTGCCAGTAGTCCCGGGGTTAGCAATCAGCCCCAGCATTTT. Amino acid sequence: CASSPGVSNQPQHF.

J is TRBJ1-2 and V is TRBV19; D unclear. The CDR3 covers 16 residues. V gave up 6 bases and J gave up 2 bases, with 19 bases separating them. Germline-derived CDR1 and CDR2 are LNHDA and SQIVND (reference sequence). The CDR3 DNA is TGTGCCAGTAGACCCAGGAGCCGGACGGCGAACTATGGCTACACCTTC. Protein sequence: CASRPRSRTANYGYTF. The full variable domain, rest sourced from reference TRBV19 and TRBJ1-2, is DGGITQSPKYLFRKEGQNVTLSCEQNLNHDAMYWYRQDPGQGLRLIYYSQIVNDFQKGDIAEGYSVSREKKESFPLTVTSAQKNPTAFYLCASRPRSRTANYGYTFGSGTRLTVV.

V gene TRBV7-8 combines with J gene TRBJ2-7; tentatively, D is TRBD1 (5 bases). V gave up 1 base and J gave up 5 bases, with 9 bases separating them. The germline V gene encodes CDR1 SGHVS and CDR2 FQNEAQ. The CDR3 covers 13 residues. The CDR3 coding sequence is TGTGCCAGCAGCTTAGAATACAGGCACGAGCAGTACTTC. Protein sequence: CASSLEYRHEQYF.

CDR3 DNA sequence: TGTGCCAGCAGCTTGGGACAGGGTCGTTACGAGCAGTACTTC. Its protein is CASSLGQGRYEQYF. The J gene is TRBJ2-7, the V gene TRBV5-6, with 7 bases lining up with TRBD1. J gave up 4 bases and V 0 bases, and 4 bases lay outside the gene matches. CDR1 is SGHDT, CDR2 YYEEEE, per germline. The CDR3 totals 14 residues.

V is TRBV29-1 and J is TRBJ1-2; 8 nucleotides line up with TRBD1. J gave up 7 bases and V 3 bases, and 7 bases lay outside the gene matches. The CDR3 contains 13 residues. Germline CDR1 SQVTM, CDR2 ANQGSEA. The CDR3 sequence: CSVEGQVVVGYTF. For the CDR3, the DNA is TGCAGCGTTGAGGGACAGGTCGTGGTTGGCTACACCTTC. Variable domain in full (rest from reference TRBV29-1 and TRBJ1-2): SAVISQKPSRDICQRGTSLTIQCQVDSQVTMMFWYRQQPGQSLTLIATANQGSEATYESGFVIDKFPISRPNLTFSTLTVSNMSPEDSSIYLCSVEGQVVVGYTFGSGTRLTVV.

CDR3 amino acids: CASSQDNSPLHF. The CDR3 nucleotides are TGTGCCAGCAGCCAAGATAATTCACCCCTCCACTTT. This chain joins TRBV14 and TRBJ1-6; D call uncertain. The CDR3 runs to 12 residues. Germline CDR1 SGHDN, CDR2 FVKESK. The V and J ends lost 0 bases and 6 bases respectively, with 0 bases between them.

The chain employs TRBV7-2 and TRBJ2-3, with D uncertain. CDR3 length: 13 residues. V lost 2 bases and J lost 6, with 9 bases in between. Germline CDR1 is SGHTA and CDR2 is FQGNSA. CDR3 DNA sequence: TGTGCCAGCAGCTTACCGATCTGGGATACGCAGTATTTT. Its protein is CASSLPIWDTQYF.

This chain uses TRBV5-6 with TRBJ2-2, with D perhaps being TRBD1 or TRBD2 (5 bases each). This CDR3 has 15 residues. Trimming removed 1 base at V and 15 bases at J, with 22 bases between. CDR1 is SGHDT, CDR2 YYEEEE, per germline. The CDR3 DNA sequence: TGTGCCAGCAGCTTGCACGGGACCCCCACCTTGTCGTTGTTTTTT. This gives the protein CASSLHGTPTLSLFF.